This T cell receptor (beta chain) stems from a study of cytomegalovirus exposure and HLA in healthy donors. About the research overall: An earlier analysis found some 100 million unique TCR beta sequences from about 190 million T cells. Around 78 million unique TCR sequences came from HLA-typed donors in an early release. Study-wide results and limits: As confirmed in vitro, three CMV-associated chains were specific for CMV antigens. Available immune exposure information was restricted to CMV serostatus only.

The CDR3 loop spans 16 amino acids. Germline V gives CDR1 LNHDA, CDR2 SQIVND (reference sequence). The trim removed 4 bases at V and 6 bases at J, leaving 13 bases unmatched. In the PCR, 60 Vbeta and 13 Jbeta primers were used. Clones were sequenced by immunoSEQ multiplex PCR, and TCRdb holds only the in-frame ones, with some missing. The sample has 100,000 or so clones; roughly three fifths are singletons. This clone was seen more than once but under ten times. Its antigen is undetermined. The source is a human donor in good health. This rearrangement joins TRBV19 to TRBJ2-7; 9 bases are shared with TRBD1. The sample taken for sequencing was PBMCs. Here the CDR3 DNA reads TGTGCCAGTAGTAGCCGTGGCGGGACAGGGTCGGGCGAGCAGTACTTC. Translation: CASSSRGGTGSGEQYF.